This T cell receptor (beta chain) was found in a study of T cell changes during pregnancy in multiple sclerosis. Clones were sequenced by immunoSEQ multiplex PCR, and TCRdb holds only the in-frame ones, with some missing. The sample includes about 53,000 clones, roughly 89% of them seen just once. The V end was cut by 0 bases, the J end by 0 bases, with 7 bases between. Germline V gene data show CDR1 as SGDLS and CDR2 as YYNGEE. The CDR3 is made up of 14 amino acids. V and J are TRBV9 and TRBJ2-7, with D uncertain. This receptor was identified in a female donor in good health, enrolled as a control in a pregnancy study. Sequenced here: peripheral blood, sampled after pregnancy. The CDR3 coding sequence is TGTGCCAGCAGCGTAGGCGGCCTCTCCTACGAGCAGTACTTC. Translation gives CASSVGGLSYEQYF.